The entry below gives a single T cell receptor (beta chain) sequence along with its context. Other DNA sequences of this sample code for an identical CDR3. Sequenced by immunoSEQ multiplex PCR; TCRdb stores in-frame clones only, minus some. The sample contains over 55,000 clones, roughly nine tenths of which appear only once. The J segment lost 1 base and the V segment lost 4 bases, leaving 9 bases of the junction unmatched. Per germline, CDR1 SGHVS and CDR2 FQNEAQ. The CDR3 spans 16 residues. This sample stems from a study of T cell changes during pregnancy in multiple sclerosis. This clonotype was sampled from a female donor with multiple sclerosis, enrolled in a pregnancy study. The V and J genes are TRBV7-8 and TRBJ2-7; 8 positions agree with TRBD2. This specimen was peripheral blood, taken in the first trimester of pregnancy. The CDR3 DNA reads TGTGCCAGCAGCTCCCCGGGCGCGGGAGGTTCCTACGAGCAGTACTTC. Encoded protein: CASSSPGAGGSYEQYF. The full variable domain, rest sourced from reference TRBV7-8 and TRBJ2-7, is GAGVSQSPRYKVAKRGQDVALRCDPISGHVSLFWYQQALGQGPEFLTYFQNEAQLDKSGLPSDRFFAERPEGSVSTLKIQRTQQEDSAVYLCASSSPGAGGSYEQYFGPGTRLTVT.